The 23 T cell receptor beta chains given below trace back to one sample, sequenced in a study of shared clonotypes between healthy human individuals. TCRdb keeps only in-frame clones here, not all; method: immunoSEQ multiplex PCR. The sample contains about 1 million clones, 60% to 80% of which appear only once. The sequencing input was memory CD4+ T cells sorted from blood. Subset defined: CD45RA-negative fraction. These receptors all come from a young man in good health.

This rearrangement joins TRBV28 to TRBJ2-5; 10 nucleotides match TRBD1. With V trimmed by 6 bases and J by 5 bases, 9 bases remained unmatched. From germline, CDR1 is MDHEN and CDR2 SYDVKM. This CDR3 is 15 amino acids long. The CDR3 reads CASSTDRGQWETQYF. Written as DNA, the CDR3 is TGTGCCAGCAGCACAGACAGGGGGCAATGGGAGACCCAGTACTTC.

Here the CDR3 DNA reads TGTGCCAGCTCTCTGGGACAGACGATGAACACTGAAGCTTTCTTT. Protein product: CASSLGQTMNTEAFF. This chain links TRBV18 with TRBJ1-1, with 7 bases fitting TRBD1. Germline CDR1 and CDR2: KGHSH and LQKENI. V was pared by 6 bases and J by 0 bases, with 7 bases of the junction left unmatched. The CDR3 totals 15 residues.

The chain carries TRBV5-4 and TRBJ2-3; TRBD1 matches at 7 bases. V was clipped by 1 base and J by 0 bases; unmatched bases: 2. The CDR3 has 15 amino acids. Germline CDR1 is SGHNT and CDR2 is YYREEE (reference sequence). Here the CDR3 DNA reads TGTGCCAGCAGCTTGATGACAGGGAGCACAGATACGCAGTATTTT. This sequence encodes CASSLMTGSTDTQYF.

The gene calls are TRBV15 and TRBJ1-4; possible D gene TRBD1, 6 bases. V dropped 1 base and J dropped 1 base, with 16 bases sitting between them. The CDR3 extends over 18 amino acids. Germline assignment: CDR1 LNHNV and CDR2 YYDKDF (reference sequence). The CDR3 sequence is CATSRGRGARLTNEKLFF. The CDR3 region has the DNA TGTGCCACCAGCAGAGGCCGGGGGGCGCGTTTAACTAATGAAAAACTGTTTTTT.

This clone has only one observation. V gene TRBV29-1 combines with J gene TRBJ2-5; 9 bases agree with TRBD2. The germline CDR1 and CDR2 sequences are SQVTM and ANQGSEA. The V segment lost 6 bases and the J segment 5 bases; nucleotides outside the gene matches: 13. The CDR3 contains 15 residues. The CDR3 loop is CSVASGTSLSETQYF. CDR3 DNA: TGCAGCGTGGCCTCCGGGACTAGCCTGTCGGAGACCCAGTACTTC.

This chain connects TRBV5-6 to TRBJ2-7, with TRBD2 identical over 9 bases. The CDR3 covers 15 residues. The trim removed 0 bases at V and 3 bases at J, leaving 4 bases unmatched. From germline, CDR1 is SGHDT and CDR2 YYEEEE. In DNA, the CDR3 is TGTGCCAGCAGCTTGGGGGGACTAGCTTTCTACGAGCAGTACTTC. It yields the protein CASSLGGLAFYEQYF.

The J gene is TRBJ1-1, the V gene TRBV2, with TRBD1 as a possible D gene (5 bases). The germline CDR1 and CDR2 sequences are SNHLY and FYNNEI. This CDR3 is 14 amino acids long. V was cut by 7 bases and J by 4 bases, with 16 bases left in between. DNA of the CDR3: TGTGCCAGCATTCGTGGCAGGGAGGCCACTGAAGCTTTCTTT. It encodes CASIRGREATEAFF.

The V and J genes are TRBV5-6 and TRBJ2-5; the D gene is possibly TRBD1 (6 bases). Trimming left V 0 bases short and J 2 bases short, with 11 bases between. The CDR3 has 15 residues. Looked up from germline, CDR1 is SGHDT and CDR2 is YYEEEE. CDR3 nucleotides: TGTGCCAGCAGCTTGGGGACAGCAGGACAAGAGACCCAGTACTTC. Its translation is CASSLGTAGQETQYF.

This chain connects TRBV5-1 to TRBJ2-7; D could derive from TRBD1 or TRBD2 (5 bases each). Germline values: CDR1 SGHRS, CDR2 YFSETQ. The CDR3 is 15 residues long. The V and J ends lost 3 bases and 6 bases respectively, with 19 bases between them. CDR3 bases: TGCGCCAGCAGCTATGCCGGGACGGAGGTGGGCGAGCAGTACTTC. Protein sequence: CASSYAGTEVGEQYF. Full variable domain (rest looked up from reference TRBV5-1 and TRBJ2-7): KAGVTQTPRYLIKTRGQQVTLSCSPISGHRSVSWYQQTPGQGLQFLFEYFSETQRNKGNFPGRFSGRQFSNSRSEMNVSTLELGDSALYLCASSYAGTEVGEQYFGPGTRLTVT.

The rearrangement joins TRBV7-2 to TRBJ1-6; TRBD1 aligns across 7 bases. V was pared by 2 bases and J by 7 bases, with 8 bases of the junction left unmatched. The CDR3 spans 16 residues. Germline CDR1 and CDR2: SGHTA and FQGNSA. CDR3 DNA sequence: TGTGCCAGCAGCTTACAGGGGGTAGGACCGAATTCACCCCTCCACTTT. It translates to CASSLQGVGPNSPLHF.

This sequence joins TRBV15 and TRBJ2-7, with a tentative D call TRBD1 (7 bases). Trimming took off 4 bases at V and 3 bases at J, with 10 bases between the two ends. The CDR3 has 13 residues. Germline CDR1 is LNHNV and CDR2 is YYDKDF (reference sequence). CDR3 coding DNA: TGTGCCACCAGCAAGCAGGGGGGCTACGAGCAGTACTTC. As protein: CATSKQGGYEQYF.

The gene calls are TRBV15 and TRBJ1-2; D gene ambiguous. V was shortened by 1 base and J by 4 bases, with 13 bases between the two germline ends. The CDR3 length is 15 residues. Germline V gene lookup returns CDR1 LNHNV and CDR2 YYDKDF (reference sequence). The CDR3 DNA reads TGTGCCACCAGCAGAGCCCCGGTTTACGCCTATGGCTACACCTTC. Translation: CATSRAPVYAYGYTF.

The DNA for the CDR3 is TGTGCCAGCAGTAAGGGGCCGGATCGGCCCCAGCATTTT. Its translation is CASSKGPDRPQHF. The chain couples TRBV6-5 to TRBJ1-5, with D perhaps matching TRBD1 (5 bases). Germline V gene lookup returns CDR1 MNHEY and CDR2 SVGAGI. The CDR3 contains 13 residues. V was cut by 5 bases and J by 9 bases, with 14 bases left in between.

CDR3 in DNA: TGTGCCAGCAGTGAAAACGGTGTCCGCTCTGGAAACACCATATATTTT. It translates to CASSENGVRSGNTIYF. The chain joins TRBV2 to TRBJ1-3; D gene unclear. Looked up from germline, CDR1 is SNHLY and CDR2 is FYNNEI. Deletions cut 2 bases from V and 0 bases from J, with 11 bases between. CDR3 length equals 16 residues.

The V and J genes are TRBV11-3 and TRBJ2-7; D call uncertain. This CDR3 comprises 12 residues. Trimming took 5 bases from V and 7 from J, leaving 12 bases between them. Germline CDR1 and CDR2: SGHNT and YENEEA. DNA for the CDR3: TGTGCCAGCAGCCATATCCCGGAGGAGCAGTACTTC. As protein: CASSHIPEEQYF.

The chain recombines TRBV19 with TRBJ1-5, with a weak D call TRBD1 (5 bases). Germline V CDR1 and CDR2: LNHDA, SQIVND (reference sequence). The CDR3 extends over 15 amino acids. Trimming took 3 bases from V and 4 from J, leaving 13 bases between them. The CDR3: CASSISPGPNQPQHF. DNA of the CDR3: TGTGCCAGTAGTATTTCCCCGGGACCGAATCAGCCCCAGCATTTT.

This clone was observed once. The chain carries TRBV5-1 and TRBJ2-1; TRBD2 matches 12 bases. Germline trimming cut 1 base from V and 2 bases from J; bases unmatched to any gene: 4. The CDR3 length is 17 residues. From germline, CDR1 is SGHRS and CDR2 YFSETQ. CDR3 coding DNA: TGCGCCAGCAGCTTGTGGACTAGCGGGAAGACCTACAATGAGCAGTTCTTC. Its protein is CASSLWTSGKTYNEQFF.

The V call is TRBV28, the J call TRBJ1-5; D perhaps matches TRBD1 (5 bases). Trimming removed 2 bases from V and 2 bases from J, with 13 bases in between. The CDR3 contains 16 residues. The germline CDR1 and CDR2 sequences are MDHEN and SYDVKM. The CDR3 loop reads CASSLTSRGGNQPQHF. The CDR3, as DNA: TGTGCCAGCAGTTTAACATCAAGGGGTGGCAATCAGCCCCAGCATTTT.

This clone has more than one count but fewer than ten. This sequence joins TRBV6-6 and TRBJ1-2; possibly TRBD1 for D (5 bases). The germline CDR1 and CDR2 sequences are MNHNY and SVGAGI (reference sequence). V was clipped by 7 bases and J by 7 bases, with 25 bases between them. This CDR3 is 16 amino acids long. The CDR3 DNA sequence: TGTGCCAGCACTCCCTCCCTCGGAAACAGGCCCGTTGGCTACACCTTC. Translated, it gives CASTPSLGNRPVGYTF.

This rearrangement joins TRBV6-6 to TRBJ1-5; TRBD1 matches 10 bases. This CDR3 has 14 amino acids. Looked up from germline, CDR1 is MNHNY and CDR2 is SVGAGI (reference sequence). V lost 6 bases and J lost 5; bases outside the gene matches: 4. CDR3 DNA sequence: TGTGCCAGCAGAGAGACAGGGGGCGATCAGCCCCAGCATTTT. Its translation: CASRETGGDQPQHF.

On this clone itself: The junction and the germline gene differ at one end; a read error may be behind it. V usage is TRBV7-9 and J usage is TRBJ2-5, with D possibly being TRBD1 or TRBD2 (6 bases each). Germline loops: CDR1 SEHNR, CDR2 FQNEAQ (reference sequence). CDR3 length equals 15 residues. The CDR3 here is CASRLGGSGGETQYF. The CDR3, as DNA: TGTGCCAGCAGGTTAGGGGGTAGCGGAGGAGAGACCCAGTACTTC.

The chain employs TRBV11-2 and TRBJ1-2; D remains ambiguous. CDR1 is SGHAT and CDR2 is FQNNGV in the germline V gene. This CDR3 spans 14 amino acids. V lost 4 bases, J lost 8 bases, and 17 bases lay in between. In nucleotides, the CDR3 is TGTGCCAGCAGCTCCTACCTCCTGGAGGGCGGCTACACCTTC. This codes for CASSSYLLEGGYTF. The entire variable domain, with the rest obtained from reference TRBV11-2 and TRBJ1-2, is as follows: EAGVAQSPRYKIIEKRQSVAFWCNPISGHATLYWYQQILGQGPKLLIQFQNNGVVDDSQLPKDRFSAERLKGVDSTLKIQPAKLEDSAVYLCASSSYLLEGGYTFGSGTRLTVV.

The chain employs TRBV2 and TRBJ1-4, with 7 bases matching TRBD1. CDR3 length: 15 amino acids. Germline-derived CDR1 and CDR2 are SNHLY and FYNNEI. V dropped 4 bases and J dropped 3; count of bases not matched to a gene: 5. As DNA, the CDR3 is TGTGCCAGCAGTGCACAGGGGAGATCTAATGAAAAACTGTTTTTT. The encoded protein is CASSAQGRSNEKLFF.